Listed below are T cell receptor beta chains from one sample, sequenced in a study of blood T cells in healthy people across ages. TCRdb ran MiXCR on the 5' RACE reads and lists one entry per CDR3 protein. The data hold about 1.6 million distinct CDR3 sequences, with 30% to 40% observed a single time. Sequenced material: blood. The origin of the receptors is a woman in her thirties in good health. CDR3s include the opening cysteine and the closing phenylalanine or tryptophan. The order of the fields is CDR3 protein, CDR3 DNA, V gene, D gene, clone size, J gene. A D gene is named only where the DNA matches it firmly. The size of a clone is reported for some rows only, either as once, few or many, or as a class for expanded clones.

CDR3: CASRPLTSGSRYNEQFF
DNA: TGCGCCAGCAGACCACTGACTAGCGGGAGCCGTTACAATGAGCAGTTCTTC
V: TRBV4-1
D: TRBD2
size: few
J: TRBJ2-1

CDR3: CSVEDRAGRLGYTF
DNA: TGCAGCGTTGAAGATCGGGCAGGGAGGTTGGGCTACACCTTC
V: TRBV29-1
D: -
size: -
J: TRBJ1-2

CDR3: CAISAYTGSNEKLFF
DNA: TGTGCCATCAGTGCCTATACCGGGTCAAATGAAAAACTGTTTTTT
V: TRBV10-3
D: -
size: few
J: TRBJ1-4

CDR3: CASSYDYVAFF
DNA: TGTGCCAGCAGTTATGACTACGTGGCTTTCTTT
V: TRBV6-5
D: -
size: -
J: TRBJ1-1

CDR3: CASSPPNLASGANVLTF
DNA: TGTGCCAGCTCACCACCTAACTTAGCCTCTGGGGCCAACGTCCTGACTTTC
V: TRBV18
D: -
size: -
J: TRBJ2-6

CDR3: CASSQDLNSGGYEQYF
DNA: TGTGCCAGCAGCCAAGATCTTAATAGCGGTGGGTACGAGCAGTACTTC
V: TRBV3-1
D: -
size: -
J: TRBJ2-7

CDR3: CASSLRERAWDTQYF
DNA: TGTGCCAGCAGCTTAAGGGAGCGGGCGTGGGATACGCAGTATTTT
V: TRBV7-8
D: -
size: -
J: TRBJ2-3

CDR3: CASSQPWGGTQYF
DNA: TGCGCCAGCAGCCAGCCCTGGGGGGGTACGCAGTATTTT
V: TRBV4-1
D: TRBD2
size: once
J: TRBJ2-3

CDR3: CASSVVEGTEAFF
DNA: TGTGCCAGCAGCGTAGTTGAGGGCACTGAAGCTTTCTTT
V: TRBV9
D: -
size: -
J: TRBJ1-1

CDR3: CASTPTPDTQYF
DNA: TGTGCCAGCACTCCGACGCCGGATACGCAGTATTTT
V: TRBV12-3/TRBV12-4
D: -
size: few
J: TRBJ2-3

CDR3: CASSEFQGSYNEQFF
DNA: TGTGCCAGTAGTGAGTTTCAGGGATCCTACAATGAGCAGTTCTTC
V: TRBV19
D: -
size: -
J: TRBJ2-1

CDR3: CSARDAKGQREETQYF
DNA: TGCAGTGCCCGAGATGCTAAGGGACAGCGAGAAGAGACCCAGTACTTC
V: TRBV20-1
D: TRBD1
size: -
J: TRBJ2-5

CDR3: CAISERDNEHFF
DNA: TGTGCCATCAGTGAGCGCGACAATGAGCACTTCTTC
V: TRBV10-3
D: -
size: -
J: TRBJ2-1

CDR3: CASSLVQGANTGELFF
DNA: TGCGCCAGCAGCTTGGTTCAGGGGGCCAACACCGGGGAGCTGTTTTTT
V: TRBV5-1
D: TRBD1
size: -
J: TRBJ2-2

CDR3: CAISESTSYYGYTF
DNA: TGTGCCATCAGTGAGTCGACCAGCTACTATGGCTACACCTTC
V: TRBV10-3
D: -
size: few
J: TRBJ1-2

CDR3: CASSQVVPGRPNTEAFF
DNA: TGTGCCAGCAGCCAGGTAGTTCCGGGACGGCCGAACACTGAAGCTTTCTTT
V: TRBV14
D: -
size: -
J: TRBJ1-1

CDR3: CASSQQRSYNEQFF
DNA: TGTGCCAGCAGCCAGCAGCGCTCCTACAATGAGCAGTTCTTC
V: TRBV4-2
D: -
size: few
J: TRBJ2-1

CDR3: CASSVEASGRADTQYF
DNA: TGTGCTAGCAGCGTAGAGGCGAGCGGGAGGGCAGATACGCAGTATTTT
V: TRBV9
D: TRBD2
size: -
J: TRBJ2-3

CDR3: CASTSWDGRSYEQYF
DNA: TGTGCCAGCACCTCGTGGGACGGGAGATCCTACGAGCAGTACTTC
V: TRBV28
D: -
size: -
J: TRBJ2-7

CDR3: CASSPQGSSQETQYF
DNA: TGTGCCAGCAGCCCACAGGGGTCAAGCCAAGAGACCCAGTACTTC
V: TRBV7-3
D: TRBD1
size: few
J: TRBJ2-5

CDR3: CSVEEGEQETQYF
DNA: TGCAGCGTTGAAGAGGGGGAGCAAGAGACCCAGTACTTC
V: TRBV29-1
D: -
size: many
J: TRBJ2-5

CDR3: CASSLWETRTGGEDTQYF
DNA: TGTGCCAGCAGTTTATGGGAGACTCGGACAGGGGGCGAAGATACGCAGTATTTT
V: TRBV28
D: TRBD1
size: -
J: TRBJ2-3

CDR3: CASSDGSLSYEQFF
DNA: TGCGCCAGCAGTGACGGTTCCCTTTCCTATGAGCAGTTCTTC
V: TRBV10-2
D: -
size: -
J: TRBJ2-1

CDR3: CASSMGQNYNEQFF
DNA: TGTGCCAGCAGCATGGGACAAAATTACAATGAGCAGTTCTTC
V: TRBV6-2/TRBV6-3
D: -
size: -
J: TRBJ2-1